The next 3 T cell receptor beta chains were all read from a single sample in a study of Graves' ophthalmopathy and Graves' hyperthyroidism. RNA transcripts provided the template for amplifying TCR beta CDR3 regions. The authors performed first-round RT-PCR with HTBI primers and then a second-round multiplex PCR. TCRdb ran MiXCR on the multiplex PCR reads and lists one entry per CDR3 protein. The sample consists of 600,000 to 700,000 distinct CDR3 sequences, about two fifths of them appearing once. Source material: peripheral blood. The receptors here all came from an adult man with Graves' ophthalmopathy.

This clonotype was recorded at least ten times. V is TRBV2 and J is TRBJ2-7, with TRBD1 as a possible D gene (6 bases). V was shortened by 8 bases and J by 2 bases, with 13 bases between the two germline ends. Germline-derived CDR1 and CDR2 are SNHLY and FYNNEI. CDR3 length: 13 amino acids. The CDR3 DNA reads as TGTGCCAGCCTTGGGGGACAAACCTACGAGCAGTACTTC. As protein: CASLGGQTYEQYF.

The V call is TRBV29-1, the J call TRBJ2-7, with 11 positions matching TRBD1. J lost 6 bases, V lost 6 bases, and 1 base had no gene match. The CDR3 is 11 residues long. Germline CDR1 and CDR2: SQVTM and ANQGSEA. CDR3 amino acids: CSVGTGGEQYF. CDR3 DNA sequence: TGCAGCGTCGGGACAGGGGGCGAGCAGTACTTC.

This clonotype has only a few counts. This rearrangement joins TRBV12-5 to TRBJ2-7; the D gene is possibly TRBD1 (5 bases). V was clipped by 6 bases and J by 1 base, with 13 bases between them. This CDR3 spans 14 amino acids. CDR1 and CDR2 (germline): LGHNT, FRNRAP. CDR3 protein: CASGADTLSYEQYF. The CDR3 coding sequence is TGTGCTAGTGGGGCGGACACTTTGTCCTACGAGCAGTACTTC. The full variable domain, completed using reference TRBV12-5 and TRBJ2-7, is DARVTQTPRHKVTEMGQEVTMRCQPILGHNTVFWYRQTMMQGLELLAYFRNRAPLDDSGMPKDRFSAEMPDATLATLKIQPSEPRDSAVYFCASGADTLSYEQYFGPGTRLTVT.